This T cell receptor beta chain was retrieved from a study of T-cell reconstitution after alpha-beta-depleted transplantation in children. Unique molecular identifiers were built into the TCRbeta library. TCRdb re-analysed the PCR reads in MiXCR, keeping a single row per CDR3 protein. This repertoire shows some 200,000 distinct CDR3 sequences, approximately 6.6% found once; its top ten account for around 3%. The table lists this clonotype with many counts. Germline lookup yields CDR1 SGHRS and CDR2 YFSETQ. Trimming took off 0 bases at V and 6 bases at J, with 4 bases between the two ends. The CDR3 spans 13 residues.

This chain uses TRBV5-1 with TRBJ1-6, with D unclear. Here the sequenced sample was PBMCs from the stem cell graft donor, taken from the stem cell graft. This TCR derives from a human donor who donated a stem cell graft to a child with Wiskott-Aldrich syndrome. The CDR3 loop reads CASSLDPNSPLHF. The CDR3 nucleotides are TGCGCCAGCAGCTTGGACCCTAATTCACCCCTCCACTTT.